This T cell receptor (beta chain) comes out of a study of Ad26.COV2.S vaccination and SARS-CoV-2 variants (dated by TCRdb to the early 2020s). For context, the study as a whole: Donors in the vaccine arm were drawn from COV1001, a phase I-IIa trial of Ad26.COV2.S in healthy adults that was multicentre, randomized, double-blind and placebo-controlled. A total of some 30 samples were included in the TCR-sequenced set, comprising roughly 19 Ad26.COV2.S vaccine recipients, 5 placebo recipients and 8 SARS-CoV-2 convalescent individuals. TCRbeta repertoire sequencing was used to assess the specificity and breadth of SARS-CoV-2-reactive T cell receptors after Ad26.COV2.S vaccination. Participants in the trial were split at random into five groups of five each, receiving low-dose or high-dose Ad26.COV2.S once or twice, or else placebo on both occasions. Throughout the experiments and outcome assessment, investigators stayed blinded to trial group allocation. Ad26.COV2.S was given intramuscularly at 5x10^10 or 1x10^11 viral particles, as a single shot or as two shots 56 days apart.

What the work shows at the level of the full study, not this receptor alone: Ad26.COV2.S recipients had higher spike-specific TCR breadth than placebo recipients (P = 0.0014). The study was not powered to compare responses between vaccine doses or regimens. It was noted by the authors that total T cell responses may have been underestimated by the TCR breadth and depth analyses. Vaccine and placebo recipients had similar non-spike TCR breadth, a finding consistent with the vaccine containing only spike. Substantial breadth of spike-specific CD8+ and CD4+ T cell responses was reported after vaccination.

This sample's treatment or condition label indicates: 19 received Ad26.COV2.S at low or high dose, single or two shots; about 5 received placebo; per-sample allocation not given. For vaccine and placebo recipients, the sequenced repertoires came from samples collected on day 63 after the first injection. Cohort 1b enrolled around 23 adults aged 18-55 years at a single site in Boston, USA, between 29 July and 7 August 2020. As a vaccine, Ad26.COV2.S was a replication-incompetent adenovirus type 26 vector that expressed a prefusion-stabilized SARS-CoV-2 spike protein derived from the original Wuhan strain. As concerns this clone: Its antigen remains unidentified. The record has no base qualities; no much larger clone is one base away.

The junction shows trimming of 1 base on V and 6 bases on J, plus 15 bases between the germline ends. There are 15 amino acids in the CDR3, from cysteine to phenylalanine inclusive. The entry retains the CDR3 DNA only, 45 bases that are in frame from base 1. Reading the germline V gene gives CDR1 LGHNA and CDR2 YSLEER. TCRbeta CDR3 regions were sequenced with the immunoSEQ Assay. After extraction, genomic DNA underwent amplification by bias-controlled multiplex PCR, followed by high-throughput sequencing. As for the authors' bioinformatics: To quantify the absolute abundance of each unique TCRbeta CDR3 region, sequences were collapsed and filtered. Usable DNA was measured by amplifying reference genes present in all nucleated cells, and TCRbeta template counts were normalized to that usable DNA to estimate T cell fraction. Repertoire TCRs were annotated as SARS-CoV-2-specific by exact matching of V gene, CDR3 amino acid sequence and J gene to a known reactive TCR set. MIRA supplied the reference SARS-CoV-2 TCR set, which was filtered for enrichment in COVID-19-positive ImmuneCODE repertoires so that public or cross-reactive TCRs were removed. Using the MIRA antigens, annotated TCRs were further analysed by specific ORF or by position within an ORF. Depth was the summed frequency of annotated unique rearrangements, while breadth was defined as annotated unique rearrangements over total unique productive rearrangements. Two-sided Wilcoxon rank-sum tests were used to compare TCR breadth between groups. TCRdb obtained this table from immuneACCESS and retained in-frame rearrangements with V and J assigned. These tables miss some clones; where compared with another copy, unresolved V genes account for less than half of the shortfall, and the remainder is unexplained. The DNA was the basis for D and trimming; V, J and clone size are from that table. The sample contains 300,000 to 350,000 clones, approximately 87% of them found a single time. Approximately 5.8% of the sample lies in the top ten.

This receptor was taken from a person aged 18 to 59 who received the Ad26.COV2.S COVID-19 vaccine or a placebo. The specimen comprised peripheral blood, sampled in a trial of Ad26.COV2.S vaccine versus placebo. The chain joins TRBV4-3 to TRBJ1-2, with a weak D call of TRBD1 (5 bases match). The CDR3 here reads CASSQGPRGRDGYTF. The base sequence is TGCGCCAGCAGCCAAGGTCCTAGGGGTCGGGATGGCTACACCTTC.